The clone carrying this T cell receptor (beta chain) was counted a few times. CDR3 length: 17 amino acids. Germline CDR1 reads WSHSY; CDR2 reads SAAADI. V was pared by 2 bases and J by 1 base, with 17 bases between. Per the original data handling: The authors estimated nucleated cell counts from reference gene primer amplification. The assay was immunoSEQ multiplex PCR, and TCRdb's table has in-frame clones only and misses some. V and J calls and clone size are copied from that table; D and trimming were computed from the DNA. The sample has roughly 200,000 clones; about 85% are singletons. Adults between about 18 and 95 years of age took part from some 25 US areas. The source of the sample is a study of blood T cell repertoires in COVID-19. Study overall: The study counted Cohort 3 donors as recovered given two negative PCRs, clearance, or symptom resolution.

The sequence was collected from a woman aged 40 to 50 in a cohort exposed to, infected with or recovered from COVID-19 (not recorded which). Sequenced input: PBMCs or T cells enriched from blood (not recorded which). The rearrangement links TRBV10-2 to TRBJ1-2, with D tentatively TRBD1 (6 bases). CDR3 nucleotide sequence: TGCGCCAGCAGTGAGGTGGCCCGGGACACCTTTAACTATGGCTACACCTTC. Encoded protein: CASSEVARDTFNYGYTF.